The clone carrying this TCR beta chain was recorded only once. Its cognate antigen is unknown. This specimen belongs to a study of lymphopenia after photon versus proton radiotherapy. Study-level findings and limits: Post-nadir diversity loss with photons came from oligoclonal expansion, particularly CD8+ Temra cells. Better survival with proton therapy was suggested as possible, not demonstrated. In patients who died, overall survival fell as post-nadir TCR diversity dropped more. Relative stability marked proton patients; photon patients lost diversity and naive cells.

Trimming left V 7 bases short and J 3 bases short, with 13 bases between. Germline CDR1 reads ENHRY; CDR2 reads SYGVKD. The CDR3 runs to 14 residues. Data came from immunoSEQ multiplex PCR; TCRdb stores just in-frame clones and leaves some out. The sample lists 150,000 to 200,000 clones, 70% to 90% occurring once. Specimen: peripheral blood, collected from a patient treated with photon-based radiotherapy. The TCR sequence derives from a man aged 45-60 years with gastric cancer. This sequence joins TRBV10-3 and TRBJ2-1; TRBD2 might be the D (6 bases). The CDR3 DNA sequence: TGTGCCATCACCGTTAGCGGAGTCTACAATGAGCAGTTCTTC. Translated: CAITVSGVYNEQFF.